This T cell receptor (beta chain) derives from a study of blood T cell repertoires in COVID-19. Original analysis: Reference gene primers were amplified, and this amplification served to estimate nucleated cell counts. The repertoire was sequenced with immunoSEQ multiplex PCR; TCRdb's copy has only in-frame clones and lacks some. That table gives V, J and clone size, and the DNA gave D and trimming. The sample records 250,000 to 300,000 clones, 70% to 90% being singletons. Germline V lookup: CDR1 SEHNR, CDR2 FQNEAQ (reference sequence). The germline V and J ends were trimmed by 6 bases and 12 bases, with 17 bases remaining between them. There are 12 residues in the CDR3. Participants' reported clinical history set cohort assignment. Recovered status in Cohort 3 required two negative PCRs, clearance, or symptom resolution.

Specimen: PBMCs or T cells enriched from blood (not recorded which). The clonotype originates from a woman aged 25-40 years who had recovered from COVID-19. This chain connects TRBV7-9 to TRBJ1-2, with a tentative D call TRBD1 (6 bases). The CDR3 loop is CASRDEHTGNTF. The DNA for the CDR3 is TGTGCCAGCAGGGACGAGCACACAGGGAACACCTTC.